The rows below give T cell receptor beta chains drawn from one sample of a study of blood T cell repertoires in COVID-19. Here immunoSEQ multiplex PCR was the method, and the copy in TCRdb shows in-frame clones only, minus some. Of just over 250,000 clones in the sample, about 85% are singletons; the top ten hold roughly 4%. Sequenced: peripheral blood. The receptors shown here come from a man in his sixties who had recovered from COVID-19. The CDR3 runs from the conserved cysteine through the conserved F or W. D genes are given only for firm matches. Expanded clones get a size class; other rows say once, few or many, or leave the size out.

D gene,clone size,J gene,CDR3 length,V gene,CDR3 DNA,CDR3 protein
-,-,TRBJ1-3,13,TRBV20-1,TGCAGTGCTAGTGGAGGTTCTGGGAACACCATATATTTT,CSASGGSGNTIYF
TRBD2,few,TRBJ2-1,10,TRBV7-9,TGTGCCAGCCCGGGGGGTGAGCAGTTCTTC,CASPGGEQFF
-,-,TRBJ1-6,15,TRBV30,TGTGCCTGGAGTGTAGGCACAGGCATGGGATCACCCCTCCACTTT,CAWSVGTGMGSPLHF
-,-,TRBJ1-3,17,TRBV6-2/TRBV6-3,TGTGCCAGCAGTTATCGGGCCATCCAGAGGCAAGGCGGGACCATATATTTT,CASSYRAIQRQGGTIYF
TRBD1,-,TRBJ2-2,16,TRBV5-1,TGCGCCAGCAGCTTGACGGCAGGGGGGAACACCGGGGAGCTGTTTTTT,CASSLTAGGNTGELFF
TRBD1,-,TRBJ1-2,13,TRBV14,TGTGCCAGCAGCCCTGAGGGGGCGTCTGGCTACACCTTC,CASSPEGASGYTF
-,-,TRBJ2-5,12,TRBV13,TGTGCCAGCAGCCAAACTAAAGAGACCCAGTACTTC,CASSQTKETQYF
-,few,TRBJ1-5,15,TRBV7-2,TGTGCCAGCAGCTCCTTTACAGGGAACAATCAGCCCCAGCATTTT,CASSSFTGNNQPQHF
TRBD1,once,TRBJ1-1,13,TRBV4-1,TGCGCCAGCAGCCAAGGACAGGGCACTGAAGCTTTCTTT,CASSQGQGTEAFF
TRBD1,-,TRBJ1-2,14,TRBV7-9,TGTGCCAGCAACTTTGGGACAGAAGTCTATGGCTACACCTTC,CASNFGTEVYGYTF
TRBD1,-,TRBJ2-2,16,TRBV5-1,TGCGCCAGCAGCCTATGGACAGGGAGCCGCACCGGGGAGCTGTTTTTT,CASSLWTGSRTGELFF
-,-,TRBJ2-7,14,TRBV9,TGTGCCAGCAGCGTAGGGGCTACGAAGATTGGGCAGTACTTC,CASSVGATKIGQYF
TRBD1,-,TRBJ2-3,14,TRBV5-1,TGCGCCAGCAAGAGGACAGGGGAGGCAGATACGCAGTATTTT,CASKRTGEADTQYF
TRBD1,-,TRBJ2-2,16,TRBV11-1,TGTGCCAGCAGCTTAGTAAGGGGGCCGCACACCGGGGAGCTGTTTTTT,CASSLVRGPHTGELFF
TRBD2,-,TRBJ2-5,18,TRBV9,TGTGCCAGCAGCCTCCGGGGTAGCGGGGGGGATATTCAAGAGACCCAGTACTTC,CASSLRGSGGDIQETQYF
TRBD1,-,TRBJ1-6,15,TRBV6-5,TGTGCCAGCACCTCGGCGGACAGGTTGAATTCACCCCTCCACTTT,CASTSADRLNSPLHF
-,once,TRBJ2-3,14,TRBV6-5,TGTGCCAGCACCGCTAGAGGGGGGGTCCATGCGCAGTATTTT,CASTARGGVHAQYF
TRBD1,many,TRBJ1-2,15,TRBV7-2,TGTGCCAGCAGCTTAGGGGGACAGGGTCCCTATGGCTACACCTTC,CASSLGGQGPYGYTF
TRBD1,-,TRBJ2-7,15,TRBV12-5,TGTGCTAGTGGTTCCCGGGACAGGGGACTGGGGGAGCAGTACTTC,CASGSRDRGLGEQYF
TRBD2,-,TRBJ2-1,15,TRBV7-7,TGTGCTAGCAGCCGCGGACTAGCGGGTTACAATGAGCAGTTCTTC,CASSRGLAGYNEQFF
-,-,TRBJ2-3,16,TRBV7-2,TGTGCCAGCAGACCCTACCCGGGACATCGCACAGATACGCAGTATTTT,CASRPYPGHRTDTQYF
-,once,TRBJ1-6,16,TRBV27,TGTGCCAGCAGCCTACAGGGATTCACCTATAATTCACCCCTCCACTTT,CASSLQGFTYNSPLHF
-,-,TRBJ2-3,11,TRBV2,TGTGCCAGCAGTGCCGTTGATACGCAGTATTTT,CASSAVDTQYF
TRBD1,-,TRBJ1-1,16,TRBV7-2,TGTGCCAGCAGCTCCTGGACAGGGGGCTTAAGGACTGAAGCTTTCTTT,CASSSWTGGLRTEAFF
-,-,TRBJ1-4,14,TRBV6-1,TGTGCCAGCAGGGACAGTGGGGGGGATGAAAAACTGTTTTTT,CASRDSGGDEKLFF
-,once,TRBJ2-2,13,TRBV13,TGTGCCAGCAGCCGAGTTTCATCCGGGGAGCTGTTTTTT,CASSRVSSGELFF
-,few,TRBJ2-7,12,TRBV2,TGTGCCAGCCACACACAGGCCTACGAGCAGTACTTC,CASHTQAYEQYF
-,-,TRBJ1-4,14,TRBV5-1,TGCGCCAGCAGCAATCAGGGGATCGGCGAAAAACTGTTTTTT,CASSNQGIGEKLFF
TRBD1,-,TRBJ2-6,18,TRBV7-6,TGTGCCAGCAGCTTAGGGTGGACAGGGAACTCTGGGGCCAACGTCCTGACTTTC,CASSLGWTGNSGANVLTF
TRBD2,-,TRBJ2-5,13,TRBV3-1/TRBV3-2,TGTGCCAGCAGCCATGGGACTAGCGGGGCCCAGTACTTC,CASSHGTSGAQYF
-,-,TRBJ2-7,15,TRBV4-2,TGTGCCAGCAGCCCGACAGGTCATAGCTCCTACGAGCAGTACTTC,CASSPTGHSSYEQYF
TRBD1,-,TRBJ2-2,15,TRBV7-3,TGTGCCAGCAGCGCGGACAGGCGGTCGTCCGGGGAGCTGTTTTTT,CASSADRRSSGELFF
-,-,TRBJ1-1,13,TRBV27,TGTGCCAGCAGTCCCCTCCCGGTATCAGAAGCTTTCTTT,CASSPLPVSEAFF
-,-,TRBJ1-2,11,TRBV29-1,TGCAGCGTTGGACATTCCTATGGCTACACCTTC,CSVGHSYGYTF
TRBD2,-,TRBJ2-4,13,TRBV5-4,TGTGCCAGCAGCGGGACTAGTCTGAACATTCAGTACTTC,CASSGTSLNIQYF
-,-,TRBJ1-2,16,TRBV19,TGTGCCAGTACCACCATTAACAGGGCCCCGCAGGATGGCTACACCTTC,CASTTINRAPQDGYTF
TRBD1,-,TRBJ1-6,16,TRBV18,TGTGCCAGCTCAGCCGGGACAGGCTCCTATAATTCACCCCTCCACTTT,CASSAGTGSYNSPLHF
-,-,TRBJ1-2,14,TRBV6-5,TGTGCCAGCCGTACCGGGACAACTAACTATGGCTACACCTTC,CASRTGTTNYGYTF
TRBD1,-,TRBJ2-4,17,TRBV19,TGTGCCAGTAGTATAGGACATGACAGGGCTGGCAAAAACATTCAGTACTTC,CASSIGHDRAGKNIQYF
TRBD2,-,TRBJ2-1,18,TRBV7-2,TGTGCCAGCAGCTTGGGTGGACTAGCGGGGGGGCTAATCAATGAGCAGTTCTTC,CASSLGGLAGGLINEQFF
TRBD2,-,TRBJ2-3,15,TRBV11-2,TGTGCCAGCAGCTTACTCAGCGGGGGGCCTAATACGCAGTATTTT,CASSLLSGGPNTQYF
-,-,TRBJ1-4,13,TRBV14,TGTGCCAGCAGCCAAGCAGTGGGGGGAAAACTGTTTTTT,CASSQAVGGKLFF
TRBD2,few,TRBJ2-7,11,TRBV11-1,TGTGCCAGCGCTAGCGGGCCCAAGCAGTACTTC,CASASGPKQYF